This TCR beta chain comes out of a study of human T cells and chemical hapten exposure. In its sample, this clonotype was seen once. One end of the junction does not line up with germline, which may come from a read error. Stated time point: patch test 2, 6 weeks after DPC sensitization. Documented treatment: therapeutic diphenylcyclopropenone sensitization with weekly scalp DPC. Extraction of total RNA was performed on unfractionated whole blood. As processed by the authors: Samples held a median of around 96,000 TCRs, range 23,224–690,600. TCRdb re-called the RACE reads through MiXCR, storing one row per CDR3 protein. Clone size and V and J calls follow TCRdb, not the original study. The sample has around 42,000 distinct CDR3 sequences, 9.5% to 10% seen once. This receptor was identified in a woman aged 30 to 39 with alopecia areata. Some clones in this sample may be carry-over from other donors' samples. This specimen was whole blood, taken in connection with sensitization to the hapten diphenylcyclopropenone (DPC).

The CDR3 DNA reads as TGCGTCAGCCGCAAACAGGGGGGGCCAGATACGCAGTATTTT. It yields the protein CVSRKQGGPDTQYF. This sequence joins TRBV5-1 and TRBJ2-3; D may be TRBD1 (8 bases). The CDR3 is 14 amino acids. Germline V CDR1 and CDR2: SGHRS, YFSETQ.